The clone carrying this T cell receptor (beta chain) was detected ten times or more. Its target is not known. Germline and junction disagree at one end, which may indicate a read error. The sample belongs to a study of HIV-infected children after antiretroviral therapy interruption. Study conclusions and caveats: The Gini coefficient of naive CD4+ repertoires rose, returning to baseline by 3 years.

RNA-based 3' RACE libraries used unique molecular identifiers. TCRdb used MiXCR to reprocess the 3' RACE reads, holding one entry per CDR3 protein. The sample holds more than 35,000 distinct CDR3 sequences, 5% to 8% seen once. The CDR3 runs to 15 residues. As to treatment: PENTA 11 planned treatment interruption arm or continuous ART arm. Naive CD4+ CD45RA+ CD45RO- T cells were FACS-sorted from thawed PBMCs. The specimen was CD45RA+ CD4+ T cells from PBMCs, pooled from several time points, collected from a donor given antiretroviral therapy, either interrupted or continuous. Subset described: naive CD4+ CD45RA+ CD45RO- T cells. The sequence was collected from a pool of human donors with HIV. This chain joins TRBV23-1 and TRBJ2-1; 10 bases map to TRBD1. TRBV23-1 belongs to the ORF category, with a function that is uncertain. The CDR3 loop is CASSPRDRGLAEQFF. CDR3 nucleotides: TGTGCCAGCAGTCCTCGGGACAGGGGTCTTGCTGAGCAGTTCTTC.